The T cell receptor beta chain under discussion was sequenced for a study of cytomegalovirus exposure and HLA in healthy donors. With respect to this clone: The antigen is unknown.

Use of 60 Vbeta and 13 Jbeta primers characterized the PCR. Clones were sequenced by immunoSEQ multiplex PCR, and TCRdb holds only the in-frame ones, with some missing. The sample table sets out about 130,000 clones. The CDR3 is 13 amino acids. Trimming took 5 bases from V and 1 from J, leaving 8 bases between them. The germline CDR1 and CDR2 sequences are LNHDA and SQIVND (reference sequence). Study outcomes and limitations: Segments of the TCR beta V type were, in most cases, productive about 87% or about 30% of the time in an earlier analysis. Fewer N-insertions than the roughly 670-donor mean were reportedly shown by an Asian-associated ancestry cluster in a later analysis. The study designated roughly 160 TCR beta chains cytomegalovirus-associated. It was reported that TCR beta sequences correctly inferred the HLA-A and HLA-B alleles for most subjects.

The source material was PBMCs. J is TRBJ1-1 and V is TRBV19, with D possibly matching TRBD1 (5 bases). This TCR was recovered from a woman in her forties in good health and CMV-seropositive. For the CDR3, the DNA is TGTGCCAGTAGTCCCCAGGGGAACACTGAAGCTTTCTTT. Translation: CASSPQGNTEAFF.